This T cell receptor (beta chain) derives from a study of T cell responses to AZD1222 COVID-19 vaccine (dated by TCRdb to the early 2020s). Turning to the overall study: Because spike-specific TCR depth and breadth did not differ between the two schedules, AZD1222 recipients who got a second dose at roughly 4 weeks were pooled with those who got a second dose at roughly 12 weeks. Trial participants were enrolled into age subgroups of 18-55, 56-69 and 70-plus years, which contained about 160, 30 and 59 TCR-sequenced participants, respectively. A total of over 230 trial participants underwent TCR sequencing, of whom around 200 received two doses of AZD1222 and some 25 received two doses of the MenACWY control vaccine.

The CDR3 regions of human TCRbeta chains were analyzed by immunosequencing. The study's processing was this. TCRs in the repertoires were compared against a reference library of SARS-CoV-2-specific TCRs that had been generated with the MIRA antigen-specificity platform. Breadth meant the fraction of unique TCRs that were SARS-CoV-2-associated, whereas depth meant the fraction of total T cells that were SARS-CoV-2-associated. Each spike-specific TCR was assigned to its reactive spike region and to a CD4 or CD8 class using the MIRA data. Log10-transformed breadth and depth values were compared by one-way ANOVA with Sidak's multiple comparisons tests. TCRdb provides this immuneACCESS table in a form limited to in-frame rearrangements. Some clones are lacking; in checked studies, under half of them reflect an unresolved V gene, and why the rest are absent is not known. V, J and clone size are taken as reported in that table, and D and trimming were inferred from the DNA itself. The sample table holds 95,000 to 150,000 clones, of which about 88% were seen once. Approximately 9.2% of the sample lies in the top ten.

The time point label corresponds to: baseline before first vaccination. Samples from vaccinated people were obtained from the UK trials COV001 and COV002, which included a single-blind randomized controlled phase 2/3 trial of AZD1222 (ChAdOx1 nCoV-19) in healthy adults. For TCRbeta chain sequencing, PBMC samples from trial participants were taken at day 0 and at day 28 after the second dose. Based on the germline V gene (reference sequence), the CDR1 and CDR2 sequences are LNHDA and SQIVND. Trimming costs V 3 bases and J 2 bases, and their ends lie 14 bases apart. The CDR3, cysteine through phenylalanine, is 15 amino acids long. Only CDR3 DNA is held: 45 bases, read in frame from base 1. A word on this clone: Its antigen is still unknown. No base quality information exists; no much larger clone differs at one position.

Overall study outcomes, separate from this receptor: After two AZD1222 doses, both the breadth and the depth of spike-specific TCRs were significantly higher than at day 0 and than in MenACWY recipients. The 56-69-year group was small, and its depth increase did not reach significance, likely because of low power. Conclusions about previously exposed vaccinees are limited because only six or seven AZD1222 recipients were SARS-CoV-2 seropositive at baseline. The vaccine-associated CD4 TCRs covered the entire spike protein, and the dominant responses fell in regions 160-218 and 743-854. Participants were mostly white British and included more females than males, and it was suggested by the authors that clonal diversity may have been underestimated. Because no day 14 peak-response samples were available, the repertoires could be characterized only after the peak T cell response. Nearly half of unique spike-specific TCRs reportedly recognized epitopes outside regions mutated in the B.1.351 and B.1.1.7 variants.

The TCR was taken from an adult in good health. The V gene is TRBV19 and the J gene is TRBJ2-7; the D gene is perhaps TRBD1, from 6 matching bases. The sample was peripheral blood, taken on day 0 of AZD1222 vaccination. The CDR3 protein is CASSILRDNTYEQYF. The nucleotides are TGTGCCAGTAGTATCCTCCGGGACAACACCTACGAGCAGTACTTC. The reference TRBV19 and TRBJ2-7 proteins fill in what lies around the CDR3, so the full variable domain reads DGGITQSPKYLFRKEGQNVTLSCEQNLNHDAMYWYRQDPGQGLRLIYYSQIVNDFQKGDIAEGYSVSREKKESFPLTVTSAQKNPTAFYLCASSILRDNTYEQYFGPGTRLTVT.